A single sample gave rise to the 7 T cell receptor beta chains below, sequenced in a study of spatial heterogeneity in lung cancer. Time point indicated: sample taken at primary tumor resection. Unsorted whole RNA from tumor, nontumor lung or frozen PBMC underwent sequencing. Via MiXCR, TCRdb re-called the 5' RACE reads, giving one row per CDR3 protein. The table has under 20,000 distinct CDR3 sequences, 15% to 20% seen once. The sample in question was PBMCs, obtained at surgery. Receptor source: a male donor with early-stage non-small cell lung cancer.

At least ten counts were recorded for this clonotype. The V and J genes are TRBV5-4 and TRBJ1-1; maybe TRBD1 (5 bases). The CDR3 length is 13 residues. Trimming pared 0 bases from V and 7 bases from J, leaving 10 bases between. The V gene's germline CDR1 is SGHNT and CDR2 YYREEE (reference sequence). The CDR3 protein is CASSLAVGDEAFF. The CDR3 DNA is TGTGCCAGCAGCTTGGCCGTGGGGGATGAAGCTTTCTTT.

This clonotype ranks as medium-sized. This rearrangement joins TRBV4-2 to TRBJ1-2; 9 bases line up with TRBD1. The germline V gene has CDR1 LGHNA and CDR2 YNFKEQ. CDR3 length equals 14 residues. After removal of 1 base from V and 6 bases from J, the junction contained 3 bases not matched to a gene. DNA of the CDR3: TGTGCCAGCAGCCAAGTCCGGACAGGGGATGGCTACACCTTC. It translates to CASSQVRTGDGYTF.

The rearrangement joins TRBV7-3 to TRBJ2-7; 9 bases are shared with TRBD1. Per germline, CDR1 SGHTA and CDR2 FQGTGA. The CDR3 is made up of 15 amino acids. With 5 bases clipped from V and 1 base from J, the junction kept 6 bases outside the gene matches. The CDR3 region is CASSPTGGESYEQYF. The CDR3 DNA reads as TGTGCCAGCAGCCCCACAGGGGGCGAGTCCTACGAGCAGTACTTC.

By its share, this clonotype is medium-sized. The chain carries TRBV18 and TRBJ1-5; perhaps TRBD1 as D (5 bases). Deletions cut 0 bases from V and 3 bases from J, with 6 bases between. The length of the CDR3 is 14 residues. Germline CDR1 and CDR2: KGHSH and LQKENI. Here the CDR3 DNA reads TGTGCCAGCTCACCACCAGGGACCAATCAGCCCCAGCATTTT. Translation: CASSPPGTNQPQHF.

This chain joins TRBV29-1 and TRBJ2-1; 7 bases line up with TRBD1. Trimming took 5 bases from V and 7 from J; bases not matched to a gene: 5. This CDR3 region has 12 residues. CDR1 is SQVTM, CDR2 ANQGSEA, per germline. The CDR3 spells CSVSTGSNEQFF. The DNA of the CDR3 is TGCAGCGTTTCGACAGGGTCGAATGAGCAGTTCTTC.

The chain couples TRBV6-1 to TRBJ1-5; 7 bases map to TRBD1. Germline assignment: CDR1 MNHNS and CDR2 SASEGT. The CDR3 contains 15 residues. J lost 5 bases, V lost 1 base, and 5 bases had no gene match. The CDR3 spells CASSEEQGWDQPQHF. DNA for the CDR3: TGTGCCAGCAGTGAAGAACAGGGGTGGGATCAGCCCCAGCATTTT.

Of note for this clonotype: The junction does not match germline at one end; this may be a read error. This chain connects TRBV20-1 to TRBJ2-2, with D tentatively TRBD2 (5 bases). Germline values: CDR1 DFQATT, CDR2 SNEGSKA (reference sequence). The CDR3 length is 11 residues. The CDR3 is CSASQTGELLF. The CDR3 DNA follows: TGCAGTGCTAGCCAGACCGGGGAGCTGCTTTTT.